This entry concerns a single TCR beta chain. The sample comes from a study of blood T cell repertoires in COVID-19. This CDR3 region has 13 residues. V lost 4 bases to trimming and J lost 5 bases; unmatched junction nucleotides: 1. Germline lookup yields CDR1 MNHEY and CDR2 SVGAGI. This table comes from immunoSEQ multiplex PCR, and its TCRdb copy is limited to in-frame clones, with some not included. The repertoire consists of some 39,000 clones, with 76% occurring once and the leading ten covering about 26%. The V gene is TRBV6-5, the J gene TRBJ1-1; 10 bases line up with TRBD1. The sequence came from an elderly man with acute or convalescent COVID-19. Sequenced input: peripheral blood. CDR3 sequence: CASSWTGGTEAFF. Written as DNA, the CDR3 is TGTGCCAGCAGTTGGACAGGGGGTACTGAAGCTTTCTTT.